The clone carrying this T cell receptor beta chain was picked up a small number of times. What it recognizes is unknown. The data originate from a study of shared clonotypes between healthy human individuals. Findings and caveats of the study: Genetic and exposure-history diversity was limited by the small donor number. Naive CD4 clonotypes were shared across a few donors at about 5.3%.

Trimming stripped 5 bases from V and 5 bases from J, with 19 bases between. This CDR3 is 15 amino acids long. Germline lookup yields CDR1 GTSNPN and CDR2 SVGIG (reference sequence). Produced via immunoSEQ multiplex PCR; TCRdb's table is partial and in-frame only. The sample holds about 2.3 million clones, more than 85% seen once. Material: naive CD4+ T cells from PBMCs. Subset reported: CD45RA+ positively selected. The sequence was obtained from a man aged 18-30 years in good health. Some clones in this sample may be carry-over from other donors' samples. The chain has TRBV30 and TRBJ1-5, with D uncertain. The CDR3 region is CAWAYQTMSDQPQHF. The CDR3, as DNA: TGTGCCTGGGCTTATCAGACAATGTCCGATCAGCCCCAGCATTTT.